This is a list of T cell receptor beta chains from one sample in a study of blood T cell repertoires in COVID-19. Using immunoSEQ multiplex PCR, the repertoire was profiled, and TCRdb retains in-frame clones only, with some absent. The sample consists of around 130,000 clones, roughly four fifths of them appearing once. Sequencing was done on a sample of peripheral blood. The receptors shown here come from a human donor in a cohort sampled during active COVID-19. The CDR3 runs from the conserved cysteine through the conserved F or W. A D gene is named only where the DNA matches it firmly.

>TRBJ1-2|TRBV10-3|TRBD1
CAISELTGNYGYTF
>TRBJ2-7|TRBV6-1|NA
CASSDAGPGYEQYF
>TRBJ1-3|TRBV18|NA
CASSPYMDSNSGNTIYF
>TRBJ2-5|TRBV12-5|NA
CASGLNGRTQETQYF
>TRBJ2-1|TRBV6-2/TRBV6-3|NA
CASSYSRYEQFF
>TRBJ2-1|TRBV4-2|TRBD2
CASSQVLAGSYNEQFF
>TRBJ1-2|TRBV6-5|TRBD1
CASKAGTGANYGYTF
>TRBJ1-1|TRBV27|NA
CASSSVPLRRTEAFF
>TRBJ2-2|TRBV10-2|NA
CASSESIAGELFF
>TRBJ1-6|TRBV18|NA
CASSPTRPDSSPLHF
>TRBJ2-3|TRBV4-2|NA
CASSQEVAGTDTQYF
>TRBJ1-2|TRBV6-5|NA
CASSITWNYGYTF
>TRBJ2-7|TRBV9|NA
CASSVVQGGEQYF
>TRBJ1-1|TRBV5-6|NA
CASSPAWAVNTEAFF
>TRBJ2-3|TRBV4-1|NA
CASSQSGVGGPDTQYF
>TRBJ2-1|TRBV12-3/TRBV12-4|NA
CASSLPSAGMFF